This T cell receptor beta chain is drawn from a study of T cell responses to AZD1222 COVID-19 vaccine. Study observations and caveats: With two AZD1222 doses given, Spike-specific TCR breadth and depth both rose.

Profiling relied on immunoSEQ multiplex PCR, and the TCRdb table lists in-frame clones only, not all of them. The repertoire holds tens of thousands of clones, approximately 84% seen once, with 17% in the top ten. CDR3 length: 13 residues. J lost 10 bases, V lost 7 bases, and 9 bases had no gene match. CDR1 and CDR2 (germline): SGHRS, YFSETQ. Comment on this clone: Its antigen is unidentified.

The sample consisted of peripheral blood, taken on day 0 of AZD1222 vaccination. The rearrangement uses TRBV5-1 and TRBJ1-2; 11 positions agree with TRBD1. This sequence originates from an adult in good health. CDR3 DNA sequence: TGCGCCAGCGGCAAGGGACAGGGGGTTTCCTACACCTTC. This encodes CASGKGQGVSYTF.